The next 10 T cell receptor beta chains were all read from a single sample in a study of neurological immune-mediated disorders. MiXCR, applied by TCRdb to the 5' RACE reads, yields one record per CDR3 protein. The table shows about 55,000 distinct CDR3 sequences, with 3.5% to 4% occurring only once. Sequences were obtained from CD4+ T cells from blood. These TCRs come from a woman between 35 and 50 years old with multiple sclerosis.

The chain uses TRBV12-3 or TRBV12-4 and TRBJ1-2; D is undetermined. Trimming cost V 4 bases and J 3 bases, with 6 bases left between them. CDR3 length: 12 amino acids. The CDR3 sequence is CASSYSYYGYTF. The CDR3 bases are TGTGCCAGCAGTTACAGTTACTATGGCTACACCTTC.

There are many counts of this clonotype. The chain is built from TRBV20-1 and TRBJ1-2, with D possibly being TRBD1 (5 bases). V was trimmed by 3 bases and J by 4 bases, leaving 18 bases between them. CDR1 is DFQATT and CDR2 is SNEGSKA in the germline V gene (reference sequence). The CDR3 loop spans 15 amino acids. CDR3 region: CSARGSLGASYGYTF. The CDR3 bases are TGCAGTGCTAGGGGGTCTCTAGGGGCCTCCTATGGCTACACCTTC.

The sample holds many counts of this clonotype. This chain joins TRBV4-1 and TRBJ1-1, with 8 nucleotides matching TRBD1. Looked up from germline, CDR1 is MGHRA and CDR2 is YSYEKL. J lost 3 bases, V lost 4 bases, and 7 bases had no gene match. The CDR3 extends over 15 amino acids. For the CDR3, the DNA is TGCGCCAGCAGCCCTCGGACAGGGTGGGACACTGAAGCTTTCTTT. Protein sequence: CASSPRTGWDTEAFF.

This clonotype was recorded many times. The chain links TRBV9 to TRBJ1-4; D gene ambiguous. Per germline, CDR1 SGDLS and CDR2 YYNGEE. Trimming shortened V by 3 bases and J by 8 bases, and 14 bases separated the two germline ends. The length of the CDR3 is 14 residues. The chain's CDR3 is CASSETLGGEKLFF. CDR3 in DNA: TGTGCCAGCAGCGAGACCCTTGGAGGAGAAAAACTGTTTTTT.

This clonotype has a count of ten or more. One end of the junction does not line up with germline, which may come from a read error. This CDR3 reads CVSSQVSGGLGGYTF. DNA of the CDR3: TGTGTCAGCAGCCAAGTTTCGGGGGGCCTGGGCGGCTACACCTTC. This chain uses TRBV7-6 with TRBJ1-2, with a tentative D call TRBD1 (6 bases). Germline CDR1 and CDR2: SGHVS and FNYEAQ. This CDR3 has 15 residues.

This clonotype was observed many times. The chain carries TRBV14 and TRBJ1-1, with D hard to call. V was pared by 4 bases and J by 1 base, with 13 bases between. Germline CDR1 is SGHDN and CDR2 is FVKESK. The CDR3 has 15 amino acids. The DNA of the CDR3 is TGTGCCAGCAGCCTCCTCGCTACGAGGAACACTGAAGCTTTCTTT. Amino acid sequence: CASSLLATRNTEAFF.

In this sample, this clonotype turned up many times. The chain combines TRBV20-1 with TRBJ2-2; 12 nucleotides agree with TRBD2. Losses at the gene ends were 0 bases for V and 7 bases for J; bases not matched to a gene: 6. Germline lookup yields CDR1 DFQATT and CDR2 SNEGSKA (reference sequence). This CDR3 spans 16 amino acids. The CDR3 region is CSARDLAGGEYGELFF. Here the CDR3 DNA reads TGCAGTGCTAGAGATCTAGCGGGGGGGGAATACGGGGAGCTGTTTTTT.

This clonotype was recorded at least ten times. This rearrangement joins TRBV2 to TRBJ1-6; D remains unclear. Germline loops: CDR1 SNHLY, CDR2 FYNNEI. CDR3 size: 14 residues. The V end lost 3 bases, the J end lost 7 bases, and 10 bases lay between the germline ends. CDR3 DNA sequence: TGTGCCAGCAGTGACCGGATGGGGAATTCACCCCTCCACTTT. Protein sequence: CASSDRMGNSPLHF. Full variable domain (remainder filled in from reference TRBV2 and TRBJ1-6): EPEVTQTPSHQVTQMGQEVILRCVPISNHLYFYWYRQILGQKVEFLVSFYNNEISEKSEIFDDQFSVERPDGSNFTLKIRSTKLEDSAMYFCASSDRMGNSPLHFGNGTRLTVT.

This clonotype came up many times. The chain recombines TRBV7-2 with TRBJ1-3; D remains unclear. V was pared by 0 bases and J by 0 bases, with 9 bases between. The CDR3 runs 16 residues. Germline CDR1 reads SGHTA; CDR2 reads FQGNSA. The CDR3 DNA reads as TGTGCCAGCAGCTTAGCACCCCCGGCCTCTGGAAACACCATATATTTT. It encodes CASSLAPPASGNTIYF.

This clonotype was counted many times. This chain links TRBV30 with TRBJ1-1, with a tentative D call TRBD1 (5 bases). Germline lookup yields CDR1 GTSNPN and CDR2 SVGIG (reference sequence). The CDR3 runs 12 residues. Trimming removed 4 bases at V and 5 bases at J, with 11 bases between. CDR3 amino acids: CAWIWGGTEAFF. CDR3 bases: TGTGCCTGGATTTGGGGCGGGACTGAAGCTTTCTTT.